This TCR beta chain is from a study of T-cell memory formation after mild COVID-19. Across the study: Each donor largely had its own TCR clusters.

cDNA libraries for TCR alpha and TCR beta, carrying sample barcodes and UMIs, came from 5'RACE with constant-segment primers. A single record per CDR3 protein comes from TCRdb applying MiXCR to the 5' RACE reads. The repertoire consists of 250,000 to 300,000 distinct CDR3 sequences, with more than 15% occurring once and the leading ten covering about 21%. Concerning this clonotype: What it recognizes is unknown.

Study findings and constraints: CD4+ bias marked clones expanding day 15 to 37, unlike balanced contracting clones. Those CD4+ clones that contracted were mainly in CM and EM (CD8+ ones in EMRA).

The CDR3 length is 17 residues. The germline V gene has CDR1 KGHDR and CDR2 SFDVKD. The V end lost 4 bases, the J end lost 0 bases, and 15 bases lay between the germline ends. The specimen sequenced was PBMCs or a T cell subset sorted from them (not recorded which). The sequence came from a man younger than 35 who had mild COVID-19 (a few samples of this study predate the infection). Cell type and time point are not known. The chain uses TRBV24-1 and TRBJ1-5; weak D call: TRBD1 (6 bases). The chain's CDR3 is CATSDSRTVNSNQPQHF. CDR3 nucleotide sequence: TGTGCCACCAGTGACTCCCGGACAGTTAATAGCAATCAGCCCCAGCATTTT.